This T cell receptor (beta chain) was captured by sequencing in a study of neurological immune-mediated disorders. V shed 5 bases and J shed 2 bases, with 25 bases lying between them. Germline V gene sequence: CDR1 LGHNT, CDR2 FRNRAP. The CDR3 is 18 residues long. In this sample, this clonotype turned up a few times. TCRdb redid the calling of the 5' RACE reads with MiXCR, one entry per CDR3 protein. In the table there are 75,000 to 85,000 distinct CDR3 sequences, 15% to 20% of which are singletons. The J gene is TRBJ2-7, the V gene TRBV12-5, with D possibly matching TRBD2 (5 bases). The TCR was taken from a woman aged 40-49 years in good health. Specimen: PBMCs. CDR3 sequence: CASGLHTGPTKQPYEQYF. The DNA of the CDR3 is TGTGCTAGTGGTCTGCATACCGGACCGACTAAGCAACCCTACGAGCAGTACTTC. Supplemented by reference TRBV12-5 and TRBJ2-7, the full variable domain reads DARVTQTPRHKVTEMGQEVTMRCQPILGHNTVFWYRQTMMQGLELLAYFRNRAPLDDSGMPKDRFSAEMPDATLATLKIQPSEPRDSAVYFCASGLHTGPTKQPYEQYFGPGTRLTVT.